Presented here are 20 T cell receptor beta chains from one specimen sequenced in a study of blood T cell repertoires in COVID-19. Generated by immunoSEQ multiplex PCR, the TCRdb table keeps only in-frame clones and is missing some. The sample has about 200,000 clones; 86% are singletons. Sequenced: PBMCs or T cells enriched from blood (not recorded which). The origin of the receptors is a woman aged 25 to 39 who had been exposed to COVID-19.

The table lists this clone with a few counts. The CDR3 sequence is CASSYSSSGVGYTF. The CDR3 nucleotides read TGTGCCAGCAGTTACTCGAGTAGCGGGGTTGGCTACACCTTC. This rearrangement joins TRBV6-5 to TRBJ1-2; D remains ambiguous. The CDR3 has 14 residues. The germline V gene has CDR1 MNHEY and CDR2 SVGAGI. V was trimmed by 0 bases and J by 7 bases, leaving 12 bases between them.

V is TRBV7-7 and J is TRBJ2-3; 10 positions match TRBD2. This CDR3 contains 16 residues. Germline CDR1 and CDR2: SSHAT and FNYEAQ (reference sequence). Trimming cost V 1 base and J 5 bases; bases outside gene matches: 6. The CDR3 sequence is CASSLEASGGLDTQYF. The CDR3 DNA is TGTGCCAGCAGCTTAGAGGCTAGCGGGGGACTAGATACGCAGTATTTT.

Of note for this clone: This CDR3 is also generated by other DNA sequences in the sample. The V and J genes are TRBV18 and TRBJ1-3; D is uncertain. Germline assignment: CDR1 KGHSH and CDR2 LQKENI. Trimming stripped 1 base from V and 0 bases from J, with 7 bases between. The CDR3 totals 15 residues. CDR3 in amino acids: CASSPQGVSGNTIYF. In DNA form, the CDR3 reads TGTGCCAGCTCACCACAGGGAGTCTCTGGAAACACCATATATTTT.

This clone was recorded only once. The junction and the germline gene differ at one end; a read error may be behind it. The chain has TRBV9 and TRBJ2-1; 13 bases align to TRBD2. The CDR3 covers 17 residues. Germline CDR1 is SGDLS and CDR2 is YYNGEE. The CDR3 region is CASSVEPGLAGLSEQFF. In DNA, the CDR3 is TGTGCCAGCAGTGTAGAACCGGGACTAGCGGGGTTAAGTGAGCAGTTCTTC.

The chain is built from TRBV11-3 and TRBJ2-1; the match to TRBD2 covers 10 bases. Germline V lookup: CDR1 SGHNT, CDR2 YENEEA. The CDR3 covers 16 residues. V shed 5 bases, J shed 0 bases, and the junction held 4 bases outside the gene matches. CDR3 region: CASSPAGGLSYNEQFF. The CDR3, as DNA: TGTGCCAGCAGCCCAGCGGGGGGGCTCTCCTACAATGAGCAGTTCTTC.

This clone was seen only a few times. The chain joins TRBV10-1 to TRBJ2-7, with D uncertain. This CDR3 spans 13 amino acids. CDR1 is WNHNN and CDR2 is SYGVQD in the germline V gene (reference sequence). Trimming removed 4 bases at V and 9 bases at J, with 16 bases between. The CDR3 sequence: CASSAHPSGSQYF. The DNA of the CDR3 is TGCGCCAGCAGTGCTCACCCTTCCGGGTCGCAGTACTTC.

The chain couples TRBV18 to TRBJ2-4; D gene unclear. There are 14 residues in the CDR3. V was clipped by 2 bases and J by 1 base, with 6 bases between them. The germline gives CDR1 KGHSH, CDR2 LQKENI. CDR3 residues: CASSPIRAKNIQYF. In DNA, the CDR3 is TGTGCCAGCTCACCAATACGGGCCAAAAACATTCAGTACTTC.

This clone was seen only once. This sequence joins TRBV24-1 and TRBJ1-5; TRBD1 matches at 9 bases. This CDR3 is built from 18 residues. V lost 3 bases, J lost 1 base, and 9 bases stayed unmatched. The germline V gene encodes CDR1 KGHDR and CDR2 SFDVKD. The CDR3, as DNA: TGTGCCACCAGTGATACCGGGACAGGGTATCTAAGCAATCAGCCCCAGCATTTT. As protein: CATSDTGTGYLSNQPQHF.

The CDR3 is CASSPRRDSYEQYF. CDR3 in DNA: TGTGCCAGCTCACCTCGCAGGGATTCCTACGAGCAGTACTTC. The genes are TRBV18 and TRBJ2-7; TRBD1 might be the D (5 bases). The CDR3 is made up of 14 amino acids. Trimming took off 3 bases at V and 1 base at J, with 10 bases between the two ends. The germline V gene has CDR1 KGHSH and CDR2 LQKENI.

The gene calls are TRBV19 and TRBJ2-2, with 9 bases identical to TRBD2. The CDR3 runs 15 residues. Germline lookup yields CDR1 LNHDA and CDR2 SQIVND (reference sequence). J gave up 3 bases and V 6 bases, and 5 bases lay outside the gene matches. CDR3 sequence reads: CASRAGGHYTGELFF. In DNA form, the CDR3 reads TGTGCCAGTAGAGCGGGGGGCCATTACACCGGGGAGCTGTTTTTT.

The chain employs TRBV19 and TRBJ2-1; D is unresolved. Germline assignment: CDR1 LNHDA and CDR2 SQIVND (reference sequence). With 6 bases removed from V and 4 bases from J, the gap between germline ends came to 4 bases. This CDR3 contains 11 residues. In DNA form, the CDR3 reads TGTGCCAGTAGCAGGTACAATGAGCAGTTCTTC. Its translation is CASSRYNEQFF.

This chain joins TRBV7-6 and TRBJ2-4; 7 bases line up with TRBD1. Trimming at V came to 6 bases and at J to 0 bases, leaving 5 bases not matched to a gene. Germline loops: CDR1 SGHVS, CDR2 FNYEAQ. This CDR3 contains 15 residues. CDR3 amino acids: CASSRGPLAKNIQYF. CDR3 bases: TGTGCCAGCAGTAGGGGGCCCCTAGCCAAAAACATTCAGTACTTC.

This clone was observed a few times. The chain has TRBV2 and TRBJ2-7, with 8 nucleotides matching TRBD1. The CDR3 has 14 residues. Unmatched junction bases numbered 7, after V lost 9 bases and J lost 0 bases. Germline assignment: CDR1 SNHLY and CDR2 FYNNEI. The DNA of the CDR3 is TGTGCCAGTAGACAGGGGAGTGTCTCCTACGAGCAGTACTTC. It yields the protein CASRQGSVSYEQYF.

The chain combines TRBV7-2 with TRBJ1-4; TRBD1 aligns across 9 bases. Trimming cost V 5 bases and J 4 bases; bases outside gene matches: 5. CDR3 size: 15 residues. In germline, CDR1 is SGHTA, CDR2 FQGNSA. As DNA, the CDR3 is TGTGCCAGCAGCCTCCAGACAGGGGGTAATGAAAAACTGTTTTTT. Encoded protein: CASSLQTGGNEKLFF.

The genes are TRBV15 and TRBJ1-5; unclear D gene. The CDR3 consists of 15 residues. CDR1 is LNHNV, CDR2 YYDKDF, per germline (reference sequence). Trimming shortened V by 0 bases and J by 5 bases, and 11 bases separated the two germline ends. CDR3 region: CATSRDLSRDQPQHF. The CDR3 DNA is TGTGCCACCAGCAGAGATTTATCCCGGGATCAGCCCCAGCATTTT.

This chain connects TRBV3-1 (or the pseudogene TRBV3-2) to TRBJ2-1, with 9 bases identical to TRBD2. Germline CDR1 is LGHDT and CDR2 is YNNKEL (reference sequence). The CDR3 sequence is 16 residues long. Losses at the gene ends were 0 bases for V and 2 bases for J; bases not matched to a gene: 2. CDR3 bases: TGTGCCAGCAGCCAAGACGGCGGGGGGGCCTACAATGAGCAGTTCTTC. It translates to CASSQDGGGAYNEQFF.

This chain joins TRBV11-2 and TRBJ1-4, with D uncertain. Trimming removed 1 base at V and 8 bases at J, with 8 bases between. Germline CDR1 SGHAT, CDR2 FQNNGV. The CDR3 has 13 residues. The CDR3 protein is CASSLARGEKLFF. The CDR3 DNA reads TGTGCCAGCAGCTTAGCCCGCGGAGAAAAACTGTTTTTT.

V gene TRBV6-5 combines with J gene TRBJ2-2; possible D gene TRBD1, 6 bases. V was clipped by 4 bases and J by 6 bases, with 12 bases between them. The CDR3 runs 14 residues. Per the germline V gene, CDR1 is MNHEY and CDR2 is SVGAGI. CDR3 sequence: CASSSTGKAGELFF. The CDR3 DNA is TGTGCCAGCAGTTCGACAGGAAAGGCCGGGGAGCTGTTTTTT.

The gene calls are TRBV19 and TRBJ1-4; D remains unclear. This CDR3 has 15 amino acids. Trimming cost V 5 bases and J 0 bases, with 10 bases left between them. The germline V gene encodes CDR1 LNHDA and CDR2 SQIVND (reference sequence). CDR3 bases: TGTGCCAGTAGTGCCGCGTTTGCAACTAATGAAAAACTGTTTTTT. Its translation is CASSAAFATNEKLFF.

The rearrangement links TRBV7-2 to TRBJ1-5; D gene unclear. The V gene's germline CDR1 is SGHTA and CDR2 FQGNSA. V lost 5 bases and J 4 bases, leaving 18 bases between the germline ends. This CDR3 comprises 16 residues. CDR3 DNA: TGTGCCAGCAGCCCAAGGCGGGAATTCAGGAATCAGCCCCAGCATTTT. Its translation: CASSPRREFRNQPQHF.